This T cell receptor (beta chain) was obtained from a study of T cells in Graves' hyperthyroidism and ophthalmopathy. Study outcomes and limitations: Blood also showed most of the thyroid clonotypes that were expanded above 0.001.

TCR beta CDR3 region amplification was performed from RNA transcripts. With the HTBI primer set, the TCR CDR3 went through a first round of RT-PCR. TCRdb re-called the multiplex PCR reads through MiXCR, storing one row per CDR3 protein. The table includes roughly 260,000 distinct CDR3 sequences, roughly 14% detected once. Investigators excluded patients with uncontrolled infection, other autoimmune disease, pregnancy or lactation. Every diagnosis used clinical symptoms, serum thyroxine and TRAb, thyroid ultrasound and orbital computed tomography. Using more than 8 ml of fresh peripheral blood, PBMCs were prepared. This clonotype came up a few times. The antigen is not known. The sample taken for sequencing was blood. The clonotype was recovered from a woman aged 40 to 50 with Graves' hyperthyroidism that later progressed to Graves' ophthalmopathy.

CDR3 sequence reads: CASSYSGGFNEKLFF. CDR3 nucleotide sequence: TGTGCCAGCAGTTACTCGGGGGGGTTCAATGAAAAACTGTTTTTT. The chain couples TRBV6-5 to TRBJ1-4; possible D gene TRBD1, 5 bases. The CDR3 runs to 15 residues. Germline CDR1 MNHEY, CDR2 SVGAGI. Trimming cost V 0 bases and J 5 bases, with 10 bases left between them.